One T cell receptor beta chain is described in this entry. What it binds is not known. Together with a sample-barcoded 5' primer, a J-beta primer mix was included in a second PCR lasting about 7 to 11 cycles. All samples gave at least 2.5 million CDR3-containing paired-end reads. A single record per CDR3 protein comes from TCRdb applying MiXCR to the 5' RACE reads. The sample records 600,000 to 1,000,000 distinct CDR3 sequences, roughly 25% being singletons. The data are from a study of blood T cells in healthy people across ages. Study-level findings and limits: Strongly correlated with naive T cell percentage was TCR beta diversity. TCR beta diversity per million T cells fell roughly linearly with age.

Germline-derived CDR1 and CDR2 are LGHDT and YNNKEL (reference sequence). V was clipped by 7 bases and J by 5 bases, with 20 bases between them. This CDR3 contains 15 residues. Caucasian individuals from Russia who were healthy and aged 6 to 90 acted as donors. The data also belong to a second study, concerning T cells of mothers and their children.

The V gene is TRBV3-1, the J gene TRBJ1-1, with a possible D match to TRBD1 (5 bases). Sequenced: blood. This TCR was sampled from a boy between 10 and 17 years old in good health. The CDR3, as DNA: TGTGCCAGCAACCCTACGAGGGGAGGAGGGACTGAAGCTTTCTTT. This encodes CASNPTRGGGTEAFF.